Listed below are T cell receptor beta chains from one sample, sequenced in a study of graft-versus-host responses after intestinal transplantation. What these receptors recognize is not known. Clones were sequenced by immunoSEQ multiplex PCR, and TCRdb holds only the in-frame ones, with some missing. The data show 25,000 to 35,000 clones, roughly 83% seen once. The sequences come from unstimulated CD8+ T cells sorted from spleen or lymph node cells, collected before intestinal transplant. These receptors came from a human donor who received an intestinal transplant. CDR3s include the opening cysteine and the closing phenylalanine or tryptophan.

>TRBJ2-1|TRBV6-5
CASSYKGASNEQFF
>TRBJ2-3|TRBV7-3
CASSLADTDTQYF
>TRBJ1-2|TRBV30
CAWSVGANYGYTF
>TRBJ2-4|TRBV6-5
CASRGGSKNIQYF
>TRBJ2-2|TRBV7-9
CASSGTGEWTGELFF
>TRBJ2-5|TRBV10-2
CASSEEASGSTGEQYF
>TRBJ2-7|TRBV28
CATNYDRGSYEQYF
>TRBJ2-1|TRBV27
CASTFRASGYNEQFF
>TRBJ2-7|TRBV7-6
CASSFGTGLTYEQYF
>TRBJ2-3|TRBV6-4
CASSDSAGGPDTQYF
>TRBJ2-1|TRBV23-1
CASSQVGGQEYGRTYNEQFF
>TRBJ1-1|TRBV7-6
CASSLVRQGSTEAFF
>TRBJ1-2|TRBV4-1
CASSQDGGASYTF